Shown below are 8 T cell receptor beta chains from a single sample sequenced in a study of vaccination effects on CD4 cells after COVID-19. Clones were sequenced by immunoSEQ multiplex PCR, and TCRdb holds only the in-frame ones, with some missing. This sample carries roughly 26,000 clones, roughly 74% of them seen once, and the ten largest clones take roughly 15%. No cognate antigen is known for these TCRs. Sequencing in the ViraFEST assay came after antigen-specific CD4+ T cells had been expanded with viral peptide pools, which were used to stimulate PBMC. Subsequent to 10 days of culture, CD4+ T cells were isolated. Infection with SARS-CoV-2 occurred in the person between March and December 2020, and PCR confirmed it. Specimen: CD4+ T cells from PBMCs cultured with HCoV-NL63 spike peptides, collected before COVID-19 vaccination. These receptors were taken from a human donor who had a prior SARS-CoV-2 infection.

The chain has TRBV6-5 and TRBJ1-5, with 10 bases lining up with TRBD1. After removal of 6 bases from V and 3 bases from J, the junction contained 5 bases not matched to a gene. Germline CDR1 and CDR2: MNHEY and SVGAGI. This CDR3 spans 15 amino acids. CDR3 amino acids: CASRVGTGANQPQHF. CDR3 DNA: TGTGCCAGCAGAGTGGGGACAGGGGCCAATCAGCCCCAGCATTTT.

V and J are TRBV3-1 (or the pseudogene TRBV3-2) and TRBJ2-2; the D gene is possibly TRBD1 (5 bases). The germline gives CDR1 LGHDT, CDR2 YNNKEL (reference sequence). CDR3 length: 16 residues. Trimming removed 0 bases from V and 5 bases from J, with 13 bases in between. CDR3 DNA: TGTGCCAGCAGCCAAGAATCGACAGCCGTTACCGGGGAGCTGTTTTTT. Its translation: CASSQESTAVTGELFF.

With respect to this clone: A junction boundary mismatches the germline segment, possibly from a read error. The CDR3 reads CATSAFAGGRLEF. CDR3 DNA: TGTGCCACCAGTGCATTTGCGGGGGGGCGACTAGAATTT. V gene TRBV24-1 combines with J gene TRBJ2-3, with TRBD2 identical over 9 bases. This CDR3 has 13 amino acids. The V gene's germline CDR1 is KGHDR and CDR2 SFDVKD.

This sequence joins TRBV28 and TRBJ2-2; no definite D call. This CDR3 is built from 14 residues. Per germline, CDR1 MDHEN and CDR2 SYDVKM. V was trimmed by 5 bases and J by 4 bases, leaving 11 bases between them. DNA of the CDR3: TGTGCCAGCAGTCCAGTTACACTCACCGGGGAGCTGTTTTTT. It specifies CASSPVTLTGELFF. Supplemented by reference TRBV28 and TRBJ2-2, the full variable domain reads DVKVTQSSRYLVKRTGEKVFLECVQDMDHENMFWYRQDPGLGLRLIYFSYDVKMKEKGDIPEGYSVSREKKERFSLILESASTNQTSMYLCASSPVTLTGELFFGEGSRLTVL.

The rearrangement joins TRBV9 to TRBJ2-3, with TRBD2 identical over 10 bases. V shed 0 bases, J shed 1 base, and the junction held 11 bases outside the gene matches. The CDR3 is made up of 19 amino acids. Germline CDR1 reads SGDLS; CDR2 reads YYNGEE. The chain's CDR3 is CASSVGASGRRYGTDTQYF. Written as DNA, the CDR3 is TGTGCCAGCAGCGTAGGGGCTAGCGGGAGAAGGTATGGCACAGATACGCAGTATTTT.

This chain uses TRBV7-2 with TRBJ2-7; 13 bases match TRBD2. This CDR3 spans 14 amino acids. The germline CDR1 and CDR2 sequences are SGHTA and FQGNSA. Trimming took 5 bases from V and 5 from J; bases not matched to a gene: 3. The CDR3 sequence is CASSPGLAGDEQYF. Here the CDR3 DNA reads TGTGCCAGCAGCCCTGGACTAGCGGGAGACGAGCAGTACTTC.

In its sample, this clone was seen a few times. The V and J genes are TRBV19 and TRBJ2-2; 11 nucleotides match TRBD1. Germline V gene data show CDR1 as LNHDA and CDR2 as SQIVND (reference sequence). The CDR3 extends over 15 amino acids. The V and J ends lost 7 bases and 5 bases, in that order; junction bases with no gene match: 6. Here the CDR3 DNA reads TGTGCCAGTACTACCGGGACAGGGGGAACCGGGGAGCTGTTTTTT. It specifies CASTTGTGGTGELFF. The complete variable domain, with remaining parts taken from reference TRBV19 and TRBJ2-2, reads DGGITQSPKYLFRKEGQNVTLSCEQNLNHDAMYWYRQDPGQGLRLIYYSQIVNDFQKGDIAEGYSVSREKKESFPLTVTSAQKNPTAFYLCASTTGTGGTGELFFGEGSRLTVL.

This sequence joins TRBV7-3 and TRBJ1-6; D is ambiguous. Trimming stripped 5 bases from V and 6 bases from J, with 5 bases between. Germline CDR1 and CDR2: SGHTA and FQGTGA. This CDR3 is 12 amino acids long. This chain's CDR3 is CASSQRNSPLHF. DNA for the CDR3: TGTGCCAGCAGCCAGCGTAATTCACCCCTCCACTTT.